A single TCR beta chain is shown here with its context. Its antigen is as yet unknown. This sample was taken from a study of shared clonotypes between healthy human individuals. About the research overall: Each donor's CD4 naive and CD4 memory cells filled three plates apiece, CD8 naive two, and CD8 memory one. Study-wide results and caveats: Depth was large, yet rarefaction showed that sorted-subset sequencing was incomplete. Relative to clonotypes present in all four donors, those not shared had lower generation probabilities.

At a deep level, the assay was run. TCRdb's copy holds only in-frame clones and misses some; the assay was immunoSEQ multiplex PCR. The data hold 1.5 million to 2.5 million clones, with over 85% observed a single time. Naive CD8 cells, CD45RO-negative and positively selected for CCR7, excluded terminally differentiated effector memory CD45RA+ cells. The CDR3 extends over 13 amino acids. Germline V gives CDR1 WSHSY, CDR2 SAAADI. Trimming removed 1 base at V and 5 bases at J, with 7 bases between. This TCR came from a man between 18 and 35 years old in good health. V gene TRBV10-2 combines with J gene TRBJ2-3; D is ambiguous. The sample comprised naive CD8+ T cells sorted from blood. CDR3 coding DNA: TGCGCCAGCAGTGAGTATCCGGGAGATACGCAGTATTTT. Translating gives CASSEYPGDTQYF.